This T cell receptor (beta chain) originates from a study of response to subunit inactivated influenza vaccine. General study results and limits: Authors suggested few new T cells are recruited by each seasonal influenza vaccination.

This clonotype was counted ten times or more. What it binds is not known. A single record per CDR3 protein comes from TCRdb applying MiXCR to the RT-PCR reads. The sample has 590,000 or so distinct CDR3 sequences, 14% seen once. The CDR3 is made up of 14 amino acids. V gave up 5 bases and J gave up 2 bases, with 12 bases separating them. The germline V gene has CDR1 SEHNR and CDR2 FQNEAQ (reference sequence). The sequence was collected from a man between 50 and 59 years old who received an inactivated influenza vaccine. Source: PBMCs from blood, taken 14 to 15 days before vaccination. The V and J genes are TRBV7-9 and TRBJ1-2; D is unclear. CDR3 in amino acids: CASSSAGRNYGYTF. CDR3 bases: TGTGCCAGCAGCAGTGCGGGCCGAAACTATGGCTACACCTTC.